This TCR beta chain was recorded in a study of a mutant IDH1 vaccine in newly diagnosed glioma. Study findings and constraints: The authors found pseudoprogression apparently unrelated to changes in top peripheral T cell clonotypes.

This clone was detected only a few times. Its antigen is still unknown. Sequencing was performed with immunoSEQ multiplex PCR; in TCRdb, only in-frame clones are kept and a portion is missing. The sample shows about 54,000 clones, approximately 78% of them seen only once. Time point given: baseline, week 1 (first vaccination visit). The treatment here: pre-vaccination baseline after standard-of-care therapy. The CDR3 totals 16 residues. With 0 bases removed from V and 0 bases from J, the gap between germline ends came to 11 bases. The germline gives CDR1 LGHNA, CDR2 YSLEER. This specimen was PBMCs, taken from a glioma patient treated with radiotherapy, temozolomide or both. The TCR sequence derives from a man aged 18 to 29 with glioma. The chain couples TRBV4-3 to TRBJ1-1; TRBD1 is a possible D gene (6 bases). Here the CDR3 reads CASSQDLTGMNTEAFF. The CDR3 DNA sequence: TGCGCCAGCAGCCAAGATTTGACAGGCATGAACACTGAAGCTTTCTTT.